A selection of T cell receptor beta chains follows, all from one sample in a study of T cells in Graves' hyperthyroidism and ophthalmopathy. TCRdb analysed the multiplex PCR reads with MiXCR anew, one entry per CDR3 protein. The repertoire holds 350,000 or so distinct CDR3 sequences, with roughly 20% as singletons. The sequencing sample was made of blood. These receptors all stem from a woman aged 40 to 49 with Graves' ophthalmopathy. CDR3s include the opening cysteine and the closing phenylalanine or tryptophan. D genes are given only for firm matches. For some rows the clone size is stated as once, few or many, or as a class when expanded; others skip it.

>TRBV2|TRBD1|TRBJ1-1|-
CASLQGAEAFF
TGTGCCAGTTTACAGGGGGCTGAAGCTTTCTTT
>TRBV20-1|-|TRBJ2-4|many
CSARNRAAKNIQYF
TGCAGTGCTAGGAACCGGGCGGCCAAAAACATTCAGTACTTC
>TRBV6-5|-|TRBJ1-2|many
CASSYGGAYGYTF
TGTGCCAGCAGTTATGGGGGAGCCTATGGCTACACCTTC
>TRBV6-6|-|TRBJ1-5|many
CASRRGEGTQPQHF
TGTGCCAGCAGGAGGGGAGAGGGTACTCAGCCCCAGCATTTT
>TRBV6-5|-|TRBJ2-7|many
CASSFAGTNYPYEQYF
TGTGCCAGCAGTTTCGCCGGGACAAACTATCCCTACGAGCAGTACTTC
>TRBV7-2|TRBD2|TRBJ2-7|-
CASSPSGRTYEQYF
TGTGCCAGCAGCCCGAGCGGGAGGACCTACGAGCAGTACTTC
>TRBV2|-|TRBJ2-7|many
CASNLIYEQYF
TGTGCCAGCAACCTGATTTACGAGCAGTACTTC
>TRBV20-1|-|TRBJ2-5|-
CSARRGAETQYF
TGCAGTGCTAGAAGGGGCGCAGAGACCCAGTACTTC
>TRBV10-3|-|TRBJ2-5|-
CAISGATGHQETQYF
TGTGCCATCAGCGGAGCCACAGGGCACCAAGAGACCCAGTACTTC
>TRBV19|-|TRBJ1-5|-
CATAWEVYSNQPQHF
TGTGCCACCGCCTGGGAGGTATATAGCAATCAGCCCCAGCATTTT
>TRBV6-1|-|TRBJ2-4|many
CASSTLGQGKAKNIQYF
TGTGCCAGCAGTACCCTAGGTCAAGGAAAAGCCAAAAACATTCAGTACTTC
>TRBV6-2/TRBV6-3|-|TRBJ2-2|many
CASRPSWGPRIGELFF
TGTGCCAGCAGACCTTCTTGGGGACCCCGAATCGGGGAGCTGTTTTTT
>TRBV20-1|-|TRBJ1-2|many
CSARTRGWDDGYTF
TGCAGTGCTAGGACCCGGGGGTGGGATGATGGCTACACCTTC
>TRBV12-3/TRBV12-4|TRBD1|TRBJ1-2|few
CASSFTMGTGYGYTF
TGTGCCAGCAGTTTTACCATGGGGACAGGCTATGGCTACACCTTC
>TRBV12-3/TRBV12-4|-|TRBJ2-6|many
CASSPIGVGANVLTF
TGTGCCAGCAGTCCAATCGGGGTCGGGGCCAACGTCCTGACTTTC
>TRBV15|-|TRBJ1-2|-
CATSRDAKFSNYGYTF
TGTGCCACCAGCAGGGACGCGAAATTTTCTAACTATGGCTACACCTTC
>TRBV9|-|TRBJ1-2|few
CASSPLAQGGPYGYTF
TGTGCCAGCAGCCCTCTCGCCCAGGGTGGACCCTATGGCTACACCTTC
>TRBV15|-|TRBJ1-5|many
CATSREGQGGQPQHF
TGTGCCACCAGCAGAGAAGGGCAGGGAGGTCAGCCCCAGCATTTT
>TRBV13|TRBD1|TRBJ2-5|many
CASSSQGGETQYF
TGTGCCAGCAGTTCACAGGGGGGCGAGACCCAGTACTTC
>TRBV30|-|TRBJ1-3|many
CACRDAGNTIYF
TGTGCCTGCCGGGACGCTGGAAACACCATATATTTT
>TRBV9|-|TRBJ2-7|many
CASSVGPRSSYEQYF
TGTGCCAGCAGCGTAGGTCCCAGAAGTTCCTACGAGCAGTACTTC
>TRBV2|TRBD1|TRBJ1-1|many
CASRDRGAEDTEAFF
TGTGCCAGCAGAGACAGGGGAGCGGAGGACACTGAAGCTTTCTTT
>TRBV7-3|TRBD2|TRBJ2-2|-
CASSLTGLAGGYTGELFF
TGTGCCAGCAGCTTAACGGGACTAGCGGGAGGCTACACCGGGGAGCTGTTTTTT
>TRBV19|-|TRBJ1-1|-
CASSPRMEGKAFF
TGTGCCAGTAGTCCTCGCATGGAGGGGAAAGCTTTCTTT
>TRBV19|-|TRBJ1-5|-
CASSPSSSYSNQPQHF
TGTGCCAGTAGTCCATCCTCCTCCTATAGCAATCAGCCCCAGCATTTT
>TRBV29-1|-|TRBJ2-7|many
CSVGPGTSLNYEQYF
TGCAGCGTTGGCCCCGGGACCTCCCTGAATTACGAGCAGTACTTC
>TRBV4-3|TRBD2|TRBJ2-2|many
CASSQDMASGTGELFF
TGCGCCAGCAGCCAAGATATGGCTAGCGGCACCGGGGAGCTGTTTTTT
>TRBV12-3/TRBV12-4|TRBD1|TRBJ2-5|many
CASLGTEQETQYF
TGTGCCAGCCTCGGGACAGAACAAGAGACCCAGTACTTC
>TRBV6-2/TRBV6-3|-|TRBJ2-2|-
CASSSPLAPGELFF
TGTGCCAGCAGTTCTCCCCTAGCCCCCGGGGAGCTGTTTTTT
>TRBV6-1|TRBD2|TRBJ2-5|many
CASSAPRTSGETQYF
TGTGCCAGCAGCGCCCCCCGGACTAGCGGAGAGACCCAGTACTTC
>TRBV11-2|TRBD1|TRBJ2-4|many
CASSLGQGALVKNIQYF
TGTGCCAGCAGCCTGGGACAGGGGGCGTTGGTCAAAAACATTCAGTACTTC
>TRBV12-3/TRBV12-4|-|TRBJ2-7|-
CASSTIGGGLYEQSF
TGTGCCAGCAGTACAATAGGGGGAGGGCTATACGAGCAGTCCTTC
>TRBV4-1|-|TRBJ1-2|many
CASSRQVGGGYTF
TGCGCCAGCAGTAGACAGGTCGGAGGAGGCTACACCTTC
>TRBV19|TRBD2|TRBJ2-7|many
CASSAQAGLSYEQYF
TGTGCCAGTAGTGCCCAAGCGGGACTCTCCTACGAGCAGTACTTC
>TRBV19|TRBD1|TRBJ1-5|many
CASSGARGTGVVQPQHF
TGTGCCAGTAGTGGGGCAAGAGGGACAGGGGTTGTTCAGCCCCAGCATTTT
>TRBV11-2|-|TRBJ1-1|many
CASSLYRANTEAFF
TGTGCCAGCAGCTTATATCGGGCGAACACTGAAGCTTTCTTT
>TRBV6-5|-|TRBJ2-5|many
CASTEWGPDSTETQYF
TGTGCCAGCACCGAATGGGGACCTGACAGTACGGAGACCCAGTACTTC
>TRBV5-6|-|TRBJ2-5|many
CASSFLGRETQYF
TGTGCCAGCAGCTTTCTGGGTCGGGAGACCCAGTACTTC
>TRBV2|-|TRBJ1-1|-
CASKLINKAFF
TGTGCCAGCAAATTGATCAACAAAGCTTTCTTT
>TRBV10-3|-|TRBJ2-5|few
CAISESAAETQYF
TGTGCCATCAGTGAGTCGGCAGCGGAGACCCAGTACTTC
>TRBV6-1|-|TRBJ1-3|-
CASRLLSGNTIYF
TGTGCCAGCCGACTGCTCTCTGGAAACACCATATATTTT
>TRBV12-3/TRBV12-4|-|TRBJ2-7|many
CASSPRDLGGLNEQYF
TGTGCCAGCAGTCCGCGTGATTTGGGGGGCTTGAACGAGCAGTACTTC
>TRBV11-2|TRBD2|TRBJ2-2|many
CASSLGIGGGKGTGELFF
TGTGCCAGCAGCTTAGGAATCGGCGGGGGAAAAGGCACCGGGGAGCTGTTTTTT
>TRBV19|TRBD2|TRBJ2-2|many
CASSRAGDTGELFF
TGTGCCAGTAGCCGGGCGGGGGACACCGGGGAGCTGTTTTTT
>TRBV27|TRBD1|TRBJ2-7|many
CASRLDRGISYEQYF
TGTGCCAGCAGGTTAGACAGGGGCATCTCCTACGAGCAGTACTTC
>TRBV28|TRBD1|TRBJ1-5|many
CASSHRGGGQPQHF
TGTGCCAGCAGTCACAGGGGAGGAGGTCAGCCCCAGCATTTT
>TRBV28|-|TRBJ1-2|-
CASLGTGYGYTF
TGTGCCAGCCTCGGCACAGGCTATGGCTACACCTTC
>TRBV7-9|-|TRBJ1-1|many
CASSNRDGTNTEAFF
TGTGCCAGCAGCAACCGGGACGGAACGAACACTGAAGCTTTCTTT
>TRBV19|-|TRBJ1-1|many
CASSRPRQGGNTEAFF
TGTGCCAGTAGCCGCCCAAGGCAAGGGGGAAACACTGAAGCTTTCTTT
>TRBV7-9|-|TRBJ1-2|many
CASSPSDTEYGYTF
TGTGCCAGCAGCCCGTCGGACACCGAGTATGGCTACACCTTC
>TRBV29-1|TRBD2|TRBJ2-7|many
CSVALGGVSYEQYF
TGCAGCGTCGCCCTCGGGGGGGTATCCTACGAGCAGTACTTC
>TRBV12-3/TRBV12-4|TRBD1|TRBJ1-5|-
CASSPLGTENQPQHF
TGTGCCAGCAGTCCCCTGGGGACAGAGAATCAGCCCCAGCATTTT
>TRBV6-5|-|TRBJ2-7|-
CASSYSLDGNEQYF
TGTGCCAGCAGTTACTCCCTGGACGGCAACGAGCAGTACTTC
>TRBV28|TRBD2|TRBJ2-5|many
CASSSAGLGETQYF
TGTGCCAGCAGTTCAGCGGGGTTGGGAGAGACCCAGTACTTC
>TRBV15|-|TRBJ2-5|-
CATSSGEGNQETQYF
TGTGCCACCAGCAGTGGGGAAGGGAACCAAGAGACCCAGTACTTC
>TRBV28|TRBD2|TRBJ2-7|many
CASSFTSGSIYEQYF
TGTGCCAGCAGTTTCACTAGCGGGAGTATCTACGAGCAGTACTTC
>TRBV6-5|TRBD2|TRBJ2-2|many
CASSYSAGLAGFGELFF
TGTGCCAGCAGTTACTCCGCGGGACTAGCGGGATTCGGGGAGCTGTTTTTT